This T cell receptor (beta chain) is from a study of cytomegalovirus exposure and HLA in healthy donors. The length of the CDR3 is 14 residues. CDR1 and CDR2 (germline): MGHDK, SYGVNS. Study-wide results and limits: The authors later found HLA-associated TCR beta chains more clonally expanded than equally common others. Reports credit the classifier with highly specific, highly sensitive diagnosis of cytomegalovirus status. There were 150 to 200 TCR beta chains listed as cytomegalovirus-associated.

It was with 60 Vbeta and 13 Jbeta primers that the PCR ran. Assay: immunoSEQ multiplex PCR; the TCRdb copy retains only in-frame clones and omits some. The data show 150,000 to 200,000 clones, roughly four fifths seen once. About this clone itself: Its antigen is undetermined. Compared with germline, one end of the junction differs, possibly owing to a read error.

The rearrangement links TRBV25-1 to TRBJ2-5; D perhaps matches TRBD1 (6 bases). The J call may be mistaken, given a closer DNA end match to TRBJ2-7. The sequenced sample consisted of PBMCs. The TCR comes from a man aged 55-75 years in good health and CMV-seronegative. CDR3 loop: CASRESGQSYEQYF. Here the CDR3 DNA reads TGTGCCAGCAGGGAATCAGGACAGTCCTACGAGCAGTACTTC.